These 8 T cell receptor beta chains came from one sample sequenced in a study of blood T cell repertoires in COVID-19. Clones were read by immunoSEQ multiplex PCR, and TCRdb kept only the in-frame ones, dropping some. The table lists about 430,000 clones, 80% to 90% of them singletons. The specimen sequenced was PBMCs or T cells enriched from blood (not recorded which). The receptors originated from a man aged 25-40 years who had recovered from COVID-19.

The chain employs TRBV19 and TRBJ2-2; 12 bases are shared with TRBD2. The CDR3 runs to 18 residues. With 2 bases clipped from V and 4 bases from J, the junction kept 8 bases outside the gene matches. The germline gives CDR1 LNHDA, CDR2 SQIVND (reference sequence). CDR3 in DNA: TGTGCCAGTAGTATACTAGCGGGAGGGCTGCGTTTCACCGGGGAGCTGTTTTTT. Translating gives CASSILAGGLRFTGELFF.

This clone was observed a handful of times. The chain combines TRBV10-1 with TRBJ2-5; 7 positions match TRBD2. Germline assignment: CDR1 WNHNN and CDR2 SYGVQD (reference sequence). Trimming at V came to 6 bases and at J to 5 bases, leaving 9 bases not matched to a gene. The CDR3 loop spans 14 amino acids. The CDR3 sequence is CASSLSGNPETQYF. The CDR3 DNA is TGCGCCAGCAGCCTCAGCGGGAATCCGGAGACCCAGTACTTC.

This chain uses TRBV5-1 with TRBJ2-1, with TRBD1 matching over 8 bases. The CDR3 length is 17 residues. Germline V gene sequence: CDR1 SGHRS, CDR2 YFSETQ. V lost 0 bases to trimming and J lost 5 bases; unmatched junction nucleotides: 10. CDR3 in DNA: TGCGCCAGCAGCTTGGAATTCGCGACAGGGGCGAACAATGAGCAGTTCTTC. Translation: CASSLEFATGANNEQFF. The full variable domain, completed using reference TRBV5-1 and TRBJ2-1, is KAGVTQTPRYLIKTRGQQVTLSCSPISGHRSVSWYQQTPGQGLQFLFEYFSETQRNKGNFPGRFSGRQFSNSRSEMNVSTLELGDSALYLCASSLEFATGANNEQFFGPGTRLTVL.

The rearrangement uses TRBV28 and TRBJ1-2; D is unresolved. The CDR3 spans 11 residues. Germline CDR1 is MDHEN and CDR2 is SYDVKM. V shed 5 bases and J shed 8 bases, with 9 bases lying between them. This CDR3 reads CASSPLRGYTF. The CDR3 DNA reads as TGTGCCAGCAGTCCACTCAGGGGCTACACCTTC.

V usage is TRBV6-4 and J usage is TRBJ2-1, with TRBD2 matching over 16 bases. V was clipped by 3 bases and J by 8 bases; unmatched bases: 10. In germline, CDR1 is MRHNA, CDR2 SNTAGT. CDR3 length: 18 residues. Here the CDR3 reads CASSEGLAGGPVRHEQFF. CDR3 bases: TGTGCCAGCAGTGAGGGACTAGCGGGAGGGCCAGTTAGACATGAGCAGTTCTTC.

This chain joins TRBV5-6 and TRBJ2-1, with 9 bases fitting TRBD1. The germline V gene encodes CDR1 SGHDT and CDR2 YYEEEE. This CDR3 is 15 amino acids long. V dropped 0 bases and J dropped 3; count of bases not matched to a gene: 1. Here the CDR3 DNA reads TGTGCCAGCAGCTTGGCGGGACAGGGCTACAATGAGCAGTTCTTC. This sequence encodes CASSLAGQGYNEQFF. The entire variable domain, with the rest obtained from reference TRBV5-6 and TRBJ2-1, is as follows: DAGVTQSPTHLIKTRGQQVTLRCSPKSGHDTVSWYQQALGQGPQFIFQYYEEEERQRGNFPDRFSGHQFPNYSSELNVNALLLGDSALYLCASSLAGQGYNEQFFGPGTRLTVL.

The V gene is TRBV7-9, the J gene TRBJ1-1; tentatively, D is TRBD1 (6 bases). Deletions cut 5 bases from V and 5 bases from J, with 15 bases between. CDR3 length: 14 amino acids. The germline V gene encodes CDR1 SEHNR and CDR2 FQNEAQ (reference sequence). The CDR3 here is CASSPRGGITEAFF. The CDR3 region has the DNA TGTGCCAGCAGCCCGAGGGGGGGCATAACTGAAGCTTTCTTT.

This clone appeared once. The J gene is TRBJ1-1, the V gene TRBV5-1; TRBD1 agrees at 8 bases. The CDR3 covers 13 residues. V trimming: 3 bases; J trimming: 10 bases; junction bases outside the gene matches: 8. CDR1 is SGHRS and CDR2 is YFSETQ in the germline V gene. The CDR3 spells CASSSGTGDSAFF. DNA for the CDR3: TGCGCCAGCAGCTCCGGGACAGGCGATTCAGCTTTCTTT. The variable domain in full, completed from reference TRBV5-1 and TRBJ1-1, reads KAGVTQTPRYLIKTRGQQVTLSCSPISGHRSVSWYQQTPGQGLQFLFEYFSETQRNKGNFPGRFSGRQFSNSRSEMNVSTLELGDSALYLCASSSGTGDSAFFGQGTRLTVV.